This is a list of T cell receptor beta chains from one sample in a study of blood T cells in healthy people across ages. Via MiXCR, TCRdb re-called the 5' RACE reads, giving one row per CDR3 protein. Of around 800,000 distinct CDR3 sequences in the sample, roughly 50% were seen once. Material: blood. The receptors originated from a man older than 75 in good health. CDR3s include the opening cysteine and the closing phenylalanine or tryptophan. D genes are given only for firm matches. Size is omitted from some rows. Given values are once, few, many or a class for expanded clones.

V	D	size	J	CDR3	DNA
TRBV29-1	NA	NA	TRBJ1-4	CSVTAPLNEKLFF	TGCAGCGTTACAGCACCCCTTAATGAAAAACTGTTTTTT
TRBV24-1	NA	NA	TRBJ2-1	CATSDLGGSQEQFF	TGTGCCACCAGTGATTTGGGGGGTTCCCAGGAACAGTTCTTC
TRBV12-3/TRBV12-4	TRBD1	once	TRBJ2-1	CASSLRGTGATYNEQFF	TGTGCCAGCAGTTTACGGGGGACAGGGGCCACCTACAATGAGCAGTTCTTC
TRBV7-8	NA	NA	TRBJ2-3	CASSPPYPGDTQYF	TGTGCCAGCAGCCCCCCTTATCCAGGAGATACGCAGTATTTT
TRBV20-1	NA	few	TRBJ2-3	CSARDLSGDREHRYAYF	TGCAGTGCTAGAGATCTCAGCGGGGACAGAGAGCACAGATACGCGTATTTT
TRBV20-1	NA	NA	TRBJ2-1	CSASPKYNEQFF	TGCAGTGCTAGTCCCAAGTACAATGAGCAGTTCTTC
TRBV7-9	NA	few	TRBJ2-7	CASSPRWPYEQYF	TGTGCCAGCAGCCCCCGCTGGCCCTACGAGCAGTACTTC
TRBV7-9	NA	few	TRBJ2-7	CASSLALGNTEEQYF	TGTGCCAGCAGCTTAGCCCTCGGGAACACCGAAGAGCAGTACTTC
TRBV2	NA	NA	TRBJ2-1	CASSLRTYNEQFF	TGTGCCAGCAGTCTGCGAACCTACAATGAGCAGTTCTTC
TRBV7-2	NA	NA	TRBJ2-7	CASSPLGRLAGDQYF	TGTGCCAGCAGCCCCTTAGGGCGGCTGGCCGGCGACCAGTACTTC
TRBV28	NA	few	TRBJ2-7	CASSSPPTINYEQYF	TGTGCCAGCAGTTCCCCCCCGACCATCAACTACGAGCAGTACTTC
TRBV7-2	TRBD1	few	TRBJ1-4	CASSRGQGFEKLFF	TGTGCCAGCAGCAGGGGACAGGGTTTTGAAAAACTGTTTTTT
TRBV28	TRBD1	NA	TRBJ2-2	CASSQHSTGTGELFF	TGTGCCAGCAGTCAGCACTCGACAGGGACCGGGGAGCTGTTTTTT
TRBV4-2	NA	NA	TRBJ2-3	CASSQVPRAADTQYF	TGTGCCAGCAGCCAAGTCCCCAGGGCAGCAGATACGCAGTATTTT
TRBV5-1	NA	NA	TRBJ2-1	CASSLEWAHDEQFF	TGCGCCAGCAGCCTTGAGTGGGCGCATGATGAGCAGTTCTTC
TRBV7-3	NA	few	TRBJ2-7	CASSLSPRYEQYF	TGTGCCAGCAGCTTAAGCCCCCGTTACGAGCAGTACTTC
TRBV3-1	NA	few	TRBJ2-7	CASSQVRNEQYF	TGTGCCAGCAGCCAAGTCAGGAACGAGCAGTACTTC
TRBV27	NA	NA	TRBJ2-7	CAPPTGYDEQYF	TGTGCCCCCCCTACGGGATATGACGAGCAGTACTTC
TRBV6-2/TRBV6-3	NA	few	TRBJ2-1	CASTPSLVRPYNEQFF	TGTGCCAGCACCCCCAGCTTAGTGAGACCCTACAATGAGCAGTTCTTC
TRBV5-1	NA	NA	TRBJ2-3	CASRGTVADTQYF	TGCGCCAGCAGAGGGACGGTGGCAGATACGCAGTATTTT
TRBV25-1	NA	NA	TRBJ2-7	CASSHISPGTHEQYF	TGTGCCAGCAGTCACATCTCTCCCGGGACTCACGAGCAGTACTTC
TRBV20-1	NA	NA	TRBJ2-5	CSAPPASRGGREQYF	TGCAGTGCCCCCCCGGCGTCTCGAGGAGGTAGAGAGCAGTACTTC
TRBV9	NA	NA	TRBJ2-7	CASSTSSCEQYF	TGTGCCAGCAGCACAAGCTCCTGCGAGCAGTACTTC
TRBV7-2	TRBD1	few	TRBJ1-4	CASSTDRAPNEKLFF	TGTGCCAGCAGCACAGACAGGGCCCCTAATGAGAAACTGTTTTTT
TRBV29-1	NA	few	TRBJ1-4	CSVRATGTTNEKLFF	TGCAGCGTTCGAGCTACGGGAACAACTAATGAAAAACTGTTTTTT
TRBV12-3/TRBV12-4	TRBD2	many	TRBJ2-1	CASSPGGRAIEQFF	TGTGCCAGCAGCCCGGGCGGGAGGGCTATTGAGCAGTTCTTC
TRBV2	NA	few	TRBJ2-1	CASSPREARAYNEQFF	TGTGCCAGCAGTCCCCGAGAAGCCCGCGCCTACAATGAGCAGTTCTTC
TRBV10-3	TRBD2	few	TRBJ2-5	CAISPTSAETQYF	TGTGCCATCAGTCCTACTAGCGCCGAGACCCAGTACTTC
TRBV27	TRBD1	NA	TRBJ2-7	CASSYRTGGLYEQYF	TGTGCCAGCAGTTACAGGACAGGGGGCCTCTACGAGCAGTACTTC
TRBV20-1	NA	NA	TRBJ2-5	CSARAVQGPRETQYF	TGCAGTGCTAGAGCCGTGCAGGGGCCAAGGGAGACCCAGTACTTC
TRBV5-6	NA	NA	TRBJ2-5	CASSFGAALQETQYF	TGTGCCAGCAGCTTCGGCGCAGCCCTACAAGAGACCCAGTACTTC
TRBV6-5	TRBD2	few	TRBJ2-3	CASSRSGSRDTQYF	TGTGCCAGCAGCCGTAGCGGGAGTAGAGATACGCAGTATTTT
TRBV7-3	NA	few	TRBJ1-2	CASSLGPGRANYGYTF	TGTGCCAGCAGCTTGGGCCCCGGGAGGGCTAACTATGGCTACACCTTC
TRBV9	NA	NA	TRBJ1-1	CASSVESSTEAFF	TGTGCCAGCAGCGTAGAAAGTTCCACTGAAGCTTTCTTT
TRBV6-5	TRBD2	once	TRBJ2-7	CASSYRPSGVGDEQYF	TGTGCCAGCAGTTACCGGCCTAGCGGGGTGGGCGACGAGCAGTACTTC
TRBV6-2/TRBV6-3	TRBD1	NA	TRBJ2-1	CASSPLTGKNNEQFF	TGTGCCAGCAGTCCCCTGACAGGGAAGAACAATGAGCAGTTCTTC
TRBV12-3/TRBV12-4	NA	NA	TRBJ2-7	CASAADDKSSYEQYF	TGTGCCAGCGCCGCGGATGACAAGAGCTCCTACGAGCAGTACTTC
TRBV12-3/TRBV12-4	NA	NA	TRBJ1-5	CASSLVGLGGQPQHF	TGTGCCAGCAGTTTAGTCGGATTGGGGGGTCAGCCCCAGCATTTT